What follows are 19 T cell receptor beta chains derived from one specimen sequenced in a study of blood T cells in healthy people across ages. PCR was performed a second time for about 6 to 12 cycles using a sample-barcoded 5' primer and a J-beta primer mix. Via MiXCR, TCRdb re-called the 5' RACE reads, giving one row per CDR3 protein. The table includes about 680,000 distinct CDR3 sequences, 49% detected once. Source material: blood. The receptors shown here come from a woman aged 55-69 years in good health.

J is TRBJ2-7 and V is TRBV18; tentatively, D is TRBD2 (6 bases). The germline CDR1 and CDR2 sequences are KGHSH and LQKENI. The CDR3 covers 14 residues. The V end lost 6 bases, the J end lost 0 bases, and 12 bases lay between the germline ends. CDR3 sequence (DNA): TGTGCCAGCTCTTCCCACGGGAGCTCCTACGAGCAGTACTTC. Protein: CASSSHGSSYEQYF.

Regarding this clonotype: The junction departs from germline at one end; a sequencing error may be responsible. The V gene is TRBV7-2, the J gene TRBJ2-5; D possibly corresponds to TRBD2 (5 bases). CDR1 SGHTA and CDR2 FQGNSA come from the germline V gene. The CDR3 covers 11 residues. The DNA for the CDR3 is TGTGCTAGCAGCTTTATGGAGGCCCAGTACTTC. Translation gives CASSFMEAQYF. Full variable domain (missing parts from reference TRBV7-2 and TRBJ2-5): GAGVSQSPSNKVTEKGKDVELRCDPISGHTALYWYRQSLGQGLEFLIYFQGNSAPDKSGLPSDRFSAERTGGSVSTLTIQRTQQEDSAVYLCASSFMEAQYFGPGTRLLVL.

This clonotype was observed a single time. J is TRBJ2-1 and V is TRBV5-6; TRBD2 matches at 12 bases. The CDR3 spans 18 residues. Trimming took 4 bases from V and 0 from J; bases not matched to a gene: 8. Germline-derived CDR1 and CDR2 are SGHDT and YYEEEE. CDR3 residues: CASSTLAGGRASYNEQFF. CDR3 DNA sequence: TGTGCCAGCAGCACTCTAGCGGGAGGGAGGGCCTCCTACAATGAGCAGTTCTTC.

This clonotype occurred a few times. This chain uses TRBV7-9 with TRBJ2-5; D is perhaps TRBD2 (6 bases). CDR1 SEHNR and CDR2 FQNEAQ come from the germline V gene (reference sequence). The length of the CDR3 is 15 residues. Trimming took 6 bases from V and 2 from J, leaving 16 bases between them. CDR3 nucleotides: TGTGCCAGCAGTTCTAACCTAGCGACTCAAGAGACCCAGTACTTC. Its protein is CASSSNLATQETQYF.

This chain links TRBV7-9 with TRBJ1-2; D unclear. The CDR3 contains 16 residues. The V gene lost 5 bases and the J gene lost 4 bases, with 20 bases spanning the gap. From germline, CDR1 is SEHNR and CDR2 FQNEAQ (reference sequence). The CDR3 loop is CASSDSAGLKVYGYTF. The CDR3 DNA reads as TGTGCCAGCAGCGATTCAGCAGGCTTAAAGGTCTATGGCTACACCTTC. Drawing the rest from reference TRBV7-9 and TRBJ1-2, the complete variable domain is DTGVSQNPRHKITKRGQNVTFRCDPISEHNRLYWYRQTLGQGPEFLTYFQNEAQLEKSRLLSDRFSAERPKGSFSTLEIQRTEQGDSAMYLCASSDSAGLKVYGYTFGSGTRLTVV.

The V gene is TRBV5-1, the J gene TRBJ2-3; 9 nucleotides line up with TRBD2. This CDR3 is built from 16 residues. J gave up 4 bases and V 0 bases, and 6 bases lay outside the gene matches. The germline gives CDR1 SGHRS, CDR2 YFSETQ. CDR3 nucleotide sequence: TGCGCCAGCAGCTTGGTTGGCGGGAGGGGTGCAGATACGCAGTATTTT. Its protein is CASSLVGGRGADTQYF.

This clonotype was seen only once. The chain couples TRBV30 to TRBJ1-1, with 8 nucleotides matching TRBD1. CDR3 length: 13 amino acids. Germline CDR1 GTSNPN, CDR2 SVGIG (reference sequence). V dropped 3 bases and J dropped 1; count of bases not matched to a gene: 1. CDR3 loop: CAWRGQENTEAFF. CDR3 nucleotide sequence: TGTGCCTGGAGGGGACAGGAGAACACTGAAGCTTTCTTT.

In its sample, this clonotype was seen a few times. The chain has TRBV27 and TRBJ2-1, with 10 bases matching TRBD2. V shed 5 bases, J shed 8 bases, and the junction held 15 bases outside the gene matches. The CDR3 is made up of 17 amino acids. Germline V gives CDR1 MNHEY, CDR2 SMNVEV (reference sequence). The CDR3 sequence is CASSALAGARNPHEQFF. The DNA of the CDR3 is TGTGCCAGCAGTGCTCTAGCGGGAGCCCGTAATCCCCATGAGCAGTTCTTC.

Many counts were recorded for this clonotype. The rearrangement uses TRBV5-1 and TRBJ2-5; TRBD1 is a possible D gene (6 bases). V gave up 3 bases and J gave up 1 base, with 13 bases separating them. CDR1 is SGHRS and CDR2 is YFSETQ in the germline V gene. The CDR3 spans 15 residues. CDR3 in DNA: TGCGCCAGCAGCTCCAACAGGGCCCCCCAAGAGACCCAGTACTTC. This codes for CASSSNRAPQETQYF. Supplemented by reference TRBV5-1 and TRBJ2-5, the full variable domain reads KAGVTQTPRYLIKTRGQQVTLSCSPISGHRSVSWYQQTPGQGLQFLFEYFSETQRNKGNFPGRFSGRQFSNSRSEMNVSTLELGDSALYLCASSSNRAPQETQYFGPGTRLLVL.

The CDR3 spells CASSFWTGTDTQYF. CDR3 sequence (DNA): TGCGCCAGCAGCTTCTGGACGGGAACAGATACGCAGTATTTT. This sequence joins TRBV5-1 and TRBJ2-3; D is perhaps TRBD2 (5 bases). The CDR3 loop spans 14 amino acids. With 2 bases removed from V and 3 bases from J, the gap between germline ends came to 10 bases. CDR1 is SGHRS, CDR2 YFSETQ, per germline.

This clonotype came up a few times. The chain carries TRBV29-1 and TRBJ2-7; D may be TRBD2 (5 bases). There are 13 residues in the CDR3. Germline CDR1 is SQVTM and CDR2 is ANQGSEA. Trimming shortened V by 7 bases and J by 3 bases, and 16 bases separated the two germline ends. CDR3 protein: CSAVNDYSYEQYF. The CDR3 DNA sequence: TGCAGCGCTGTAAACGACTACAGCTACGAGCAGTACTTC.

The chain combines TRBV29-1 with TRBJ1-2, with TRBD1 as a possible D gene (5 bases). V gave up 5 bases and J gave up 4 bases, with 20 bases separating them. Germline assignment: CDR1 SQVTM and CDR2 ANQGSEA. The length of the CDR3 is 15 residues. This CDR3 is CSVIPGGAVSYGYTF. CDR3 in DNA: TGCAGCGTTATACCCGGTGGGGCGGTCTCCTATGGCTACACCTTC.

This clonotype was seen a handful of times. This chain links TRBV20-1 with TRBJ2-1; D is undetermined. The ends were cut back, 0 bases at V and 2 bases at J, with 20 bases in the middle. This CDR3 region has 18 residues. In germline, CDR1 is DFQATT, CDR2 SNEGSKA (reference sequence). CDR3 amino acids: CSARDLSPLSTAYNEQFF. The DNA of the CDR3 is TGCAGTGCTAGAGACCTCAGCCCTCTTTCGACGGCCTACAATGAGCAGTTCTTC.

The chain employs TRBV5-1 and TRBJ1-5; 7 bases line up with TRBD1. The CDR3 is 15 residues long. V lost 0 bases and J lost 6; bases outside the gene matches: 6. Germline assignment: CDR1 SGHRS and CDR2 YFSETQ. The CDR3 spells CASSLAGAGGQPQHF. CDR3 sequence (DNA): TGCGCCAGCAGCTTGGCTGGAGCAGGGGGTCAGCCCCAGCATTTT.

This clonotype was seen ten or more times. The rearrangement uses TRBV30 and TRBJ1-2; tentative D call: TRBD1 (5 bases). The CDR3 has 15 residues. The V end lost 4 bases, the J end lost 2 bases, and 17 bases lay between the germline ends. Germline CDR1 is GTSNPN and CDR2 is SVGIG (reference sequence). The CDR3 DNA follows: TGTGCCTGGACCCGACTAGACAGAAACAACTATGGCTACACCTTC. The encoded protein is CAWTRLDRNNYGYTF.

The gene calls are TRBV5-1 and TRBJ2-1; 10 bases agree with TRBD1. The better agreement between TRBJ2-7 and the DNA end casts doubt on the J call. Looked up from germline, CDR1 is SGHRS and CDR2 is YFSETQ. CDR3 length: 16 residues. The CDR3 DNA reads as TGCGCCAGCAGCTTGGCACCGGGACAGGGGTACAATGAGCAGTACTTC. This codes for CASSLAPGQGYNEQYF.

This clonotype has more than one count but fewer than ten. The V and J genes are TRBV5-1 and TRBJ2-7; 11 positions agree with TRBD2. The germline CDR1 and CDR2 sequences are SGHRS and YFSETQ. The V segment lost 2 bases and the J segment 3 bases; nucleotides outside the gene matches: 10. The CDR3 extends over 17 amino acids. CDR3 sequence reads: CASSFGPQTSGDYEQYF. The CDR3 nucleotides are TGCGCCAGCAGCTTTGGTCCCCAGACTAGCGGGGACTACGAGCAGTACTTC.

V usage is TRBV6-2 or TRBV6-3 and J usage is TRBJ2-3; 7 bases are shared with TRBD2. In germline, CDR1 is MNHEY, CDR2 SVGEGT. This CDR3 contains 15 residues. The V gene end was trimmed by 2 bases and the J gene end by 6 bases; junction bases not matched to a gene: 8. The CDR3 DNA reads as TGTGCCAGCAGTTACCTAGCGGTGGTAACGGATACGCAGTATTTT. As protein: CASSYLAVVTDTQYF.

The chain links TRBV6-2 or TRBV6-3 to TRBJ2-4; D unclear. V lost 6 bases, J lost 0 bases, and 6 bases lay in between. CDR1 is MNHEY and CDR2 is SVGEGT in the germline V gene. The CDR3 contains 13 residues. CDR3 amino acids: CASRGTAKNIQYF. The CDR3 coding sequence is TGTGCCAGCAGGGGAACAGCCAAAAACATTCAGTACTTC.